Listed here are 8 T cell receptor beta chains from one sample, sequenced in a study of cytomegalovirus exposure and HLA in healthy donors (dated by TCRdb to 2016 to 2017). The library was produced with the immunoSEQ multiplex PCR assay. TCRdb re-hosts the immuneACCESS table, in-frame sequences only. Its copies lack some clones; in the studies checked, an unresolved V gene accounts for under half of them, and the cause for the rest is not known. For this sample the table gives some 240,000 clones, of which roughly 85% were detected only once. The top ten clonotypes cover around 5.4% of the sample. Sequenced: PBMCs. Every receptor here comes from a woman under 30 in good health and CMV-seronegative.

This chain links TRBV7-9 with TRBJ1-4; no clear D. Germline V lookup: CDR1 SEHNR, CDR2 FQNEAQ (reference sequence). The CDR3 extends over 15 amino acids. Trimming left V 5 bases short and J 1 base short, with 11 bases between. Written as DNA, the CDR3 is TGTGCCAGCAGCAGTTCGGACGGAACTAATGAAAAACTGTTTTTT. Translating it yields CASSSSDGTNEKLFF. Together with reference TRBV7-9 and TRBJ1-4, the CDR3 gives the full variable domain: DTGVSQNPRHKITKRGQNVTFRCDPISEHNRLYWYRQTLGQGPEFLTYFQNEAQLEKSRLLSDRFSAERPKGSFSTLEIQRTEQGDSAMYLCASSSSDGTNEKLFFGSGTQLSVL.

The rearrangement uses TRBV7-3 and TRBJ1-6; D may be TRBD1 (5 bases). Trimming stripped 3 bases from V and 10 bases from J, with 22 bases between. The CDR3 extends over 17 amino acids. Per germline, CDR1 SGHTA and CDR2 FQGTGA. This CDR3 is CASSFGRLGQIESPLHF. CDR3 coding DNA: TGTGCCAGCAGCTTTGGGAGACTAGGACAAATCGAATCACCCCTCCACTTT.

CDR3 coding DNA: TGCGCCAGCATAAACCCAGGGTCAACTAATGAAAAACTGTTTTTT. Encoded protein: CASINPGSTNEKLFF. The chain couples TRBV4-1 to TRBJ1-4; D might be TRBD1 (5 bases). Germline values: CDR1 MGHRA, CDR2 YSYEKL. Deletions cut 7 bases from V and 0 bases from J, with 12 bases between. The CDR3 has 15 residues.

The chain uses TRBV7-8 and TRBJ2-5; no firm D call. Germline CDR1 reads SGHVS; CDR2 reads FQNEAQ. V was cut by 8 bases and J by 2 bases, with 12 bases left in between. CDR3 length: 13 amino acids. CDR3 region: CASGRSNQETQYF. The CDR3 DNA sequence: TGTGCCAGCGGTAGGTCTAATCAAGAGACCCAGTACTTC.

The gene calls are TRBV5-1 and TRBJ1-3; D is perhaps TRBD1 (5 bases). Per the germline V gene, CDR1 is SGHRS and CDR2 is YFSETQ. Deletions cut 3 bases from V and 0 bases from J, with 13 bases between. CDR3 length: 16 amino acids. The CDR3 sequence is CASSSQQASSGNTIYF. In nucleotides, the CDR3 is TGCGCCAGCAGCTCACAACAGGCAAGCTCTGGAAACACCATATATTTT. The full variable domain, rest sourced from reference TRBV5-1 and TRBJ1-3, is KAGVTQTPRYLIKTRGQQVTLSCSPISGHRSVSWYQQTPGQGLQFLFEYFSETQRNKGNFPGRFSGRQFSNSRSEMNVSTLELGDSALYLCASSSQQASSGNTIYFGEGSWLTVV.

The gene calls are TRBV30 and TRBJ2-5; D remains unclear. Trimming left V 7 bases short and J 4 bases short, with 7 bases between. Germline assignment: CDR1 GTSNPN and CDR2 SVGIG (reference sequence). The CDR3 covers 10 residues. In DNA form, the CDR3 reads TGTGCCTTGTCACGAGAGACCCAGTACTTC. Residues: CALSRETQYF.

The chain is built from TRBV5-1 and TRBJ2-3, with 11 positions matching TRBD2. Germline trimming cut 3 bases from V and 4 bases from J; bases unmatched to any gene: 7. Germline V gene sequence: CDR1 SGHRS, CDR2 YFSETQ. The CDR3 extends over 16 amino acids. The CDR3 DNA sequence: TGCGCCAGCAGCTCGGCGACTAGCGGGACGGCAGATACGCAGTATTTT. Its translation: CASSSATSGTADTQYF.

The chain carries TRBV15 and TRBJ1-4; no definite D call. CDR3 length: 16 amino acids. Germline CDR1 LNHNV, CDR2 YYDKDF (reference sequence). Trimming shortened V by 1 base and J by 4 bases, and 13 bases separated the two germline ends. CDR3 bases: TGTGCCACCAGCAGAGGTGGGCGTGATGGTAATGAAAAACTGTTTTTT. Amino acid sequence: CATSRGGRDGNEKLFF.